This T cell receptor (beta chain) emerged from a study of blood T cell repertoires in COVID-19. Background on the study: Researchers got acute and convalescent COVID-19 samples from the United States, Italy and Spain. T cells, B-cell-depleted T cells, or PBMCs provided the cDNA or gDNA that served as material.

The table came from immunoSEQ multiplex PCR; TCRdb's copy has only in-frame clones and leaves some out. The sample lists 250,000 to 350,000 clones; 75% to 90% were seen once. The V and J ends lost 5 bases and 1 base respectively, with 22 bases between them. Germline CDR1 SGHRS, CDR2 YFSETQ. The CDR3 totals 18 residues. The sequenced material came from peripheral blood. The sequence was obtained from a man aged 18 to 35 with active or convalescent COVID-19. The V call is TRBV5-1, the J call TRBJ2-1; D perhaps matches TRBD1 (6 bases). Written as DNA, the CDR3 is TGCGCCAGCAGACCCAGGACAGTCCGCAGATTTTCCTACAATGAGCAGTTCTTC. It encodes CASRPRTVRRFSYNEQFF.